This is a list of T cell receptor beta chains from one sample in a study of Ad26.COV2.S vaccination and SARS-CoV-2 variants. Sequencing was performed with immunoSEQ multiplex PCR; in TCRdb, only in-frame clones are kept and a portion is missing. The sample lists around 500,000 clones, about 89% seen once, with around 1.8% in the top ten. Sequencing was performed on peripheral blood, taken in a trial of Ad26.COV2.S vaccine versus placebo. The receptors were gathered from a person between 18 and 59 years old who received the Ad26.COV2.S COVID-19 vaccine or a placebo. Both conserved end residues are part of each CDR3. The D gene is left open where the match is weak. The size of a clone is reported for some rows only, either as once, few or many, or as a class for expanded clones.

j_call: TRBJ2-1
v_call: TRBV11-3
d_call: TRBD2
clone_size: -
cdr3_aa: CASSDSGSLYNEQFF
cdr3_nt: TGTGCCAGCAGTGATAGCGGGAGTCTCTACAATGAGCAGTTCTTC

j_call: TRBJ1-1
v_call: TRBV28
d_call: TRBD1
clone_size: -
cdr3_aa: CASSRDQTGEAFF
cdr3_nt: TGTGCCAGCAGTAGAGATCAGACAGGGGAAGCTTTCTTT

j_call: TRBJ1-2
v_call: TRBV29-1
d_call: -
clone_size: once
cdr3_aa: CSTPEQGPTGYTF
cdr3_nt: TGCAGCACCCCCGAACAAGGCCCAACTGGCTACACCTTC

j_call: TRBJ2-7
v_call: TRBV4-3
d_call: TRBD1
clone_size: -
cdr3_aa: CASSLTRTGAYEQYF
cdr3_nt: TGCGCCAGCAGCCTTACCAGAACAGGGGCCTACGAGCAGTACTTC

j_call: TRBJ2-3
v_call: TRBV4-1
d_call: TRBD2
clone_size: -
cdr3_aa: CASSHPREGGDTQYF
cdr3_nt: TGCGCCAGCAGCCACCCTCGGGAGGGCGGAGATACGCAGTATTTT

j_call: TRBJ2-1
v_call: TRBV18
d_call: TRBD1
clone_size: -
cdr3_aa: CASSPRTGTGRRYEQFF
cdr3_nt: TGTGCCAGCTCACCTCGGACCGGGACAGGGAGGAGGTATGAGCAGTTCTTC

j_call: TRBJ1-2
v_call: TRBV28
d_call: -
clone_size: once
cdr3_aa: CASSSQKYGYTF
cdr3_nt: TGTGCCAGCAGTTCTCAGAAGTATGGCTACACCTTC

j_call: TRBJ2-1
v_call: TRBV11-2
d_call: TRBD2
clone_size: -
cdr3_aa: CASSPRLAGQGNEQFF
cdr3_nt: TGTGCCAGCAGCCCCAGACTAGCGGGACAGGGCAATGAGCAGTTCTTC

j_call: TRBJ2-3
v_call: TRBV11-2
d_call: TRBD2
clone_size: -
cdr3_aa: CASSPPLATDTQYF
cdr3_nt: TGTGCCAGCAGCCCCCCACTAGCGACAGATACGCAGTATTTT

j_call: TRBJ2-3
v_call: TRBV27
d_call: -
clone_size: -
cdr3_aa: CASSLRGGTDTQYF
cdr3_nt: TGTGCCAGCAGTTTAAGGGGTGGCACAGATACGCAGTATTTT

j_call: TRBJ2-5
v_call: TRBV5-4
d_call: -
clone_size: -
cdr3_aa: CASSWQQETQYF
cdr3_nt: TGTGCCAGCAGCTGGCAGCAAGAGACCCAGTACTTC

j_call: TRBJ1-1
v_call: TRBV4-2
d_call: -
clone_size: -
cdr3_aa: CASSPRTGRDTEAFF
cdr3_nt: TGTGCCAGCAGTCCCCGGACGGGTCGGGACACTGAAGCTTTCTTT

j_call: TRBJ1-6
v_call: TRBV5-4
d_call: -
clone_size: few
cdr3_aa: CASSLSSPFARINSPLHF
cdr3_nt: TGTGCCAGCAGCTTGTCAAGCCCCTTCGCAAGGATCAATTCACCCCTCCACTTT

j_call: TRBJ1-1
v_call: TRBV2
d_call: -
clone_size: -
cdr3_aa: CASGGTALNTEAFF
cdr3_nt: TGTGCCAGCGGGGGGACGGCCCTGAACACTGAAGCTTTCTTT

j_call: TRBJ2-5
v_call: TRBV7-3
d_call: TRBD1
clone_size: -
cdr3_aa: CASSFSRGETQYF
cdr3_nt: TGTGCCAGCAGCTTCAGCAGGGGGGAGACCCAGTACTTC

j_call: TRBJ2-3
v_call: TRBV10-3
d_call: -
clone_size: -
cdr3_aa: CAISELDTQYF
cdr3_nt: TGTGCCATCTCCGAGCTAGATACGCAGTATTTT

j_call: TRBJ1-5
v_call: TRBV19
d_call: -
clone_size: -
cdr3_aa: CASSFRLDRQPQHF
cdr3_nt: TGTGCCAGTAGTTTCCGACTAGACAGACAGCCCCAGCATTTT

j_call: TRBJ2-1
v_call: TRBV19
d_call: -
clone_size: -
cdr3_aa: CASASWAGQFF
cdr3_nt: TGTGCCAGTGCGAGCTGGGCGGGGCAGTTCTTC

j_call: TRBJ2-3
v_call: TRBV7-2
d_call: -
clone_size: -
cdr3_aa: CASSARLAFATDTQYF
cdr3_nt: TGTGCCAGCAGCGCCCGGCTAGCGTTCGCCACAGATACGCAGTATTTT

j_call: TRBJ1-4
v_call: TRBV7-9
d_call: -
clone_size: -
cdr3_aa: CASSLKGRENEKLFF
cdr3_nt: TGTGCCAGCAGCTTAAAGGGCAGGGAGAATGAAAAACTGTTTTTT

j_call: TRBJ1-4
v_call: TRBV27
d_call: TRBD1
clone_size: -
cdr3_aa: CASSSRWLSGQGRATNEKLFF
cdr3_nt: TGTGCCAGCAGTTCCCGATGGTTGTCGGGACAGGGACGGGCAACTAATGAAAAACTGTTTTTT

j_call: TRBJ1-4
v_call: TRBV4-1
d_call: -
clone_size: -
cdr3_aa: CASSQDGREKLFF
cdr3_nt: TGCGCCAGCAGCCAAGATGGGCGTGAAAAACTGTTTTTT

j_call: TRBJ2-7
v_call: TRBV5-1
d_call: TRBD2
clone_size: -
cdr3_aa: CASSLLAGENYEQYF
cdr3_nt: TGCGCCAGCAGTTTACTAGCGGGAGAGAACTACGAGCAGTACTTC

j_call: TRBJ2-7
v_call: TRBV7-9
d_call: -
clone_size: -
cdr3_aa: CASSLWVRQGGGEQYF
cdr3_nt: TGTGCCAGCAGCTTATGGGTTAGGCAGGGGGGAGGCGAGCAGTACTTC

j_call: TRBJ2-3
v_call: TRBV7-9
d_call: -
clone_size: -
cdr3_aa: CASSLGAGPTSTDTQYF
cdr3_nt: TGTGCCAGCAGCTTAGGGGCAGGGCCGACTAGCACAGATACGCAGTATTTT

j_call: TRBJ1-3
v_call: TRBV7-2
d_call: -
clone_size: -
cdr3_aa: CASSLFSGNTIYF
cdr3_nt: TGTGCCAGCAGCCTTTTCTCTGGAAACACCATATATTTT

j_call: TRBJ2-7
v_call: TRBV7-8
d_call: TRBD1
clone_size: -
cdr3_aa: CASTKDRTSYEQYF
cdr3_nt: TGTGCCAGCACCAAGGACAGGACTTCGTACGAGCAGTACTTC

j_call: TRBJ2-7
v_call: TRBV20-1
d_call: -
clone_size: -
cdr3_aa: CSASMSLTGEQYF
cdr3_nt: TGCAGTGCTAGTATGTCTTTAACGGGTGAGCAGTACTTC

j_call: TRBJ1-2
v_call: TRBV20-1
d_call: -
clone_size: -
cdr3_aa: CSARGNGYTF
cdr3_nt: TGCAGTGCTAGAGGAAATGGCTACACCTTC

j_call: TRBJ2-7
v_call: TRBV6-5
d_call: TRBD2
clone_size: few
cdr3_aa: CASRVSGGFYEQYF
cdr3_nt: TGTGCCAGCAGAGTTAGCGGGGGGTTCTACGAGCAGTACTTC

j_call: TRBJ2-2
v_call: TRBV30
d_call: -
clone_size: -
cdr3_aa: CAWLGGVRTGELFF
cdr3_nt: TGTGCCTGGCTAGGGGGGGTCCGGACCGGGGAGCTGTTTTTT

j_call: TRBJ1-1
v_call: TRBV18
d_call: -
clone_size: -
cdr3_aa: CASSPQGNTEAFF
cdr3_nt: TGTGCCAGCTCACCTCAGGGGAACACTGAAGCTTTCTTT

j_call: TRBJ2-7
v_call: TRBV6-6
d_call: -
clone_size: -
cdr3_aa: CASRPGSESYEQYF
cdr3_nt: TGTGCCAGCAGACCCGGGAGCGAGTCCTACGAGCAGTACTTC

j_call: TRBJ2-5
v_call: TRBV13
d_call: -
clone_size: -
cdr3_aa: CASSFSQGWETQYF
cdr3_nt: TGTGCCAGCAGCTTTTCCCAGGGATGGGAGACCCAGTACTTC

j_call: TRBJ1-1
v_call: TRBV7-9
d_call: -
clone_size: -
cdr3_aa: CASSTGRVTEAFF
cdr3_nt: TGTGCCAGCAGTACCGGACGGGTCACTGAAGCTTTCTTT

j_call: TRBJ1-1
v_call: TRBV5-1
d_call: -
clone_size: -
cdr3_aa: CASSSGVAGHTEAFF
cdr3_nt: TGCGCCAGCAGCTCGGGAGTGGCAGGGCACACTGAAGCTTTCTTT

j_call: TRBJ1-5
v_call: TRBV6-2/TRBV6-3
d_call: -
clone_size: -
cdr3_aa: CASSFGAYWNQPQHF
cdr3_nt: TGTGCCAGCAGTTTTGGGGCGTATTGGAATCAGCCCCAGCATTTT

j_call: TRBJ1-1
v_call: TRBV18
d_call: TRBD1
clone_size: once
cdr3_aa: CASSLGQGNTEAFF
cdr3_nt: TGTGCCAGCTCGCTTGGACAGGGGAACACTGAAGCTTTCTTT

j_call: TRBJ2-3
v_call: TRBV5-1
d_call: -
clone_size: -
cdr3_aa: CASSLVEGSTDTQYF
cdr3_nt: TGCGCCAGCAGCTTGGTCGAGGGGAGCACAGATACGCAGTATTTT

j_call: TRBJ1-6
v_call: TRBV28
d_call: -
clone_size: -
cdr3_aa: CASSLIRSPRRGDSPLHF
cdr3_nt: TGTGCCAGCAGTTTAATTCGGTCCCCACGGCGGGGGGATTCACCCCTCCACTTT

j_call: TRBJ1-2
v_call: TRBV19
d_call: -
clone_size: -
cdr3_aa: CASTPRAGTNYGYTF
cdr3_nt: TGTGCCAGTACTCCCCGGGCAGGGACTAACTATGGCTACACCTTC

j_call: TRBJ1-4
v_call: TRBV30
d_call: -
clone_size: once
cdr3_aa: CAWGASEEKLFF
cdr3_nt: TGTGCCTGGGGGGCGAGCGAGGAAAAACTGTTTTTT

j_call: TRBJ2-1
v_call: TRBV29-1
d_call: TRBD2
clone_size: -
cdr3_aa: CSVDRTSGPPSHEQFF
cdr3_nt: TGCAGCGTTGATCGGACTAGCGGGCCCCCCTCCCATGAGCAGTTCTTC

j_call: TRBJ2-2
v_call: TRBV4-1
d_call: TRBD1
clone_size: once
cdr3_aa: CASSQDGGTGVTGELFF
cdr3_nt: TGCGCCAGCAGCCAAGATGGGGGTACAGGGGTCACCGGGGAGCTGTTTTTT

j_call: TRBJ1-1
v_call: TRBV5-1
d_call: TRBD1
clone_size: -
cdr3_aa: CASRVGTGGPPNTEAFF
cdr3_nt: TGCGCCAGCAGAGTCGGGACAGGGGGCCCCCCGAACACTGAAGCTTTCTTT

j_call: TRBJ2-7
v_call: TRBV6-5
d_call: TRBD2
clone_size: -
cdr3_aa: CASSYRLAGSYEQYF
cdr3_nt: TGTGCCAGCAGTTACCGCCTAGCGGGAAGCTACGAGCAGTACTTC

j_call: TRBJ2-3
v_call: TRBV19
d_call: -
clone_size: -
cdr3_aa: CASKGEGSYTDTQYF
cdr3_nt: TGTGCCAGTAAGGGCGAGGGAAGTTACACAGATACGCAGTATTTT

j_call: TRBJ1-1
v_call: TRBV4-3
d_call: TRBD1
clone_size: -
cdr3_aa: CASSQDGTGNTEAFF
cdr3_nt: TGCGCCAGCAGCCAAGACGGGACAGGGAACACTGAAGCTTTCTTT

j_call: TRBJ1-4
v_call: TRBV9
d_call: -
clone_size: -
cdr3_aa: CASSQNTATNEKLFF
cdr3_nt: TGTGCCAGCAGCCAAAATACTGCAACTAATGAAAAACTGTTTTTT

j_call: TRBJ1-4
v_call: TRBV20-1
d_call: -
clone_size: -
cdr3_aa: CSATTNEKLFF
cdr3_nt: TGCAGTGCAACAACTAATGAAAAACTGTTTTTT

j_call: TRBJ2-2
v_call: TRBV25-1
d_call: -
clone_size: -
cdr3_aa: CASSEPDRNTGELFF
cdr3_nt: TGTGCCAGCAGTGAACCCGACAGGAACACCGGGGAGCTGTTTTTT

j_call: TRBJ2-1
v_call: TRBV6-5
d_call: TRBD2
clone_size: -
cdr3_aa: CASRPGLAGQGEQFF
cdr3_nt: TGTGCCAGCAGGCCGGGACTAGCGGGGCAGGGTGAGCAGTTCTTC

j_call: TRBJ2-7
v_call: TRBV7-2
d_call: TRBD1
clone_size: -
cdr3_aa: CASSRHTGDLSYEQYF
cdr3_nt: TGTGCCAGCAGCAGGCACACAGGGGATCTCTCCTACGAGCAGTACTTC

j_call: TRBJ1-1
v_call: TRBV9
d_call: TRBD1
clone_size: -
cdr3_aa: CASSPRTGGMNTEAFF
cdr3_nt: TGTGCCAGCAGCCCCAGAACAGGGGGAATGAACACTGAAGCTTTCTTT

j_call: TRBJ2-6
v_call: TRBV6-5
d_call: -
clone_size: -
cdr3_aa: CASSYLVSGANVLTF
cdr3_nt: TGTGCCAGCAGTTATTTGGTATCTGGGGCCAACGTCCTGACTTTC